These 4 T cell receptor beta chains were all obtained from the same sample, sequenced in a study of cytomegalovirus exposure and HLA in healthy donors. With 60 Vbeta and 13 Jbeta primers, the PCR was carried out. Method: immunoSEQ multiplex PCR; TCRdb's copy keeps in-frame clones and lacks some. Altogether tens of thousands of clones are present, under 85% being singletons, with the ten largest covering just over 1.4%. The source material was PBMCs. The receptors stem from a male donor in good health and CMV-seronegative.

The chain has TRBV28 and TRBJ2-7, with D possibly TRBD2 on 5 matching bases. Trimming took off 5 bases at V and 2 bases at J, with 25 bases between the two ends. The V gene's germline CDR1 is MDHEN and CDR2 SYDVKM. The CDR3 sequence is 18 residues long. In DNA form, the CDR3 reads TGTGCCAGCAGTCCCCCCCACTCCGAACTAGGTTTCGCCTACGAGCAGTACTTC. It specifies CASSPPHSELGFAYEQYF. Full variable domain (outside the CDR3, taken from reference TRBV28 and TRBJ2-7): DVKVTQSSRYLVKRTGEKVFLECVQDMDHENMFWYRQDPGLGLRLIYFSYDVKMKEKGDIPEGYSVSREKKERFSLILESASTNQTSMYLCASSPPHSELGFAYEQYFGPGTRLTVT.

This clone has more than one count but fewer than ten. V usage is TRBV28 and J usage is TRBJ2-3, with D maybe TRBD1 (6 bases). Trimming left V 6 bases short and J 10 bases short, with 14 bases between. The germline V gene has CDR1 MDHEN and CDR2 SYDVKM. The CDR3 contains 12 residues. The CDR3 protein is CASRQGTLSQYF. The CDR3 bases are TGTGCCAGCAGGCAGGGGACGCTCTCGCAGTATTTT.

The V gene is TRBV5-4, the J gene TRBJ1-2; D is ambiguous. V was trimmed by 0 bases and J by 6 bases, leaving 9 bases between them. The CDR3 spans 13 residues. From germline, CDR1 is SGHNT and CDR2 YYREEE (reference sequence). The CDR3 DNA reads as TGTGCCAGCAGCTTGGCCCCAGGCAATGGCTACACCTTC. Translated, it gives CASSLAPGNGYTF. Full variable domain (outside the CDR3, taken from reference TRBV5-4 and TRBJ1-2): ETGVTQSPTHLIKTRGQQVTLRCSSQSGHNTVSWYQQALGQGPQFIFQYYREEENGRGNFPPRFSGLQFPNYSSELNVNALELDDSALYLCASSLAPGNGYTFGSGTRLTVV.

The CDR3: CAWAGLPYNEQFF. The CDR3 DNA reads as TGTGCCTGGGCGGGGCTACCCTACAATGAGCAGTTCTTC. The chain links TRBV30 to TRBJ2-1; D is possibly TRBD2 (6 bases). Trimming took off 5 bases at V and 2 bases at J, with 10 bases between the two ends. CDR3 length: 13 amino acids. In germline, CDR1 is GTSNPN, CDR2 SVGIG (reference sequence).